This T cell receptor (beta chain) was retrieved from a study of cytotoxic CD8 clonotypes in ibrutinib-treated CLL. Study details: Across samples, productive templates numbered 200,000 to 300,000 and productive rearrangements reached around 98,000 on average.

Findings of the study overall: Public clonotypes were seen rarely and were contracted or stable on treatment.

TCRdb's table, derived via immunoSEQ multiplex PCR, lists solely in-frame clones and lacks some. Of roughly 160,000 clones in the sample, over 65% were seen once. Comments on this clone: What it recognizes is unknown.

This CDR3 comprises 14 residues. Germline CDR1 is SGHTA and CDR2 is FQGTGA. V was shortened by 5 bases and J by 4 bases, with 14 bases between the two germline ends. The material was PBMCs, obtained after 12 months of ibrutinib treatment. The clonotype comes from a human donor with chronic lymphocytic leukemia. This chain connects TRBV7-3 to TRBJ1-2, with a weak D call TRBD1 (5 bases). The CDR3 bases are TGTGCCAGCAGCCCCAGGGAAGATAGCTATGGCTACACCTTC. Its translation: CASSPREDSYGYTF.